This TCR beta chain was observed in a study of Graves' ophthalmopathy and Graves' hyperthyroidism. This clonotype turned up a few times. Its matching antigen is unknown. Investigators amplified TCR beta CDR3 regions from RNA transcripts. HTBI-primed first-round RT-PCR preceded second-round multiplex PCR. TCRdb ran MiXCR on the multiplex PCR reads and lists one entry per CDR3 protein. The table lists a few hundred thousand distinct CDR3 sequences, about 18% of them singletons. CDR1 is MNHNS, CDR2 SASEGT, per germline. Trimming left V 7 bases short and J 6 bases short, with 15 bases between. The CDR3 sequence is 13 residues long. General observations from the study: Most thyroid clonotypes expanded beyond 0.001 frequency were also found in blood.

Input material: peripheral blood. V is TRBV6-1 and J is TRBJ1-2, with D maybe TRBD1 (6 bases). The TCR originated in an adult woman with stable Graves' hyperthyroidism. CDR3 residues: CASTDQGLDGYTF. For the CDR3, the DNA is TGTGCCAGCACCGACCAGGGGTTGGATGGCTACACCTTC.